The following is a T cell receptor beta chain sequence with its context. These data are taken from a study of PD-L1 blockade in urothelial cancer. The time point was: pretreatment peripheral blood. This CDR3 comprises 16 residues. Germline-derived CDR1 and CDR2 are WNHNN and SYGVQD (reference sequence). The ends lost 1 base at V and 0 bases at J; junction bases unmatched: 4. Clones were read by immunoSEQ multiplex PCR, and TCRdb kept only the in-frame ones, dropping some. The table shows about 43,000 clones, with 80% occurring only once. The chain carries TRBV10-1 and TRBJ2-3; TRBD1 matches at 7 bases. This receptor was obtained from a man aged 60 to 69 with urothelial cancer. The source material was PBMCs, sampled around atezolizumab (anti-PD-L1) treatment. The CDR3, as DNA: TGCGCCAGCAGTGAGTTCTCAGGGGGAAGCACAGATACGCAGTATTTT. It codes for CASSEFSGGSTDTQYF.